This passage covers 18 T cell receptor beta chains from one sample sequenced in a study of tissue T cells after allogeneic stem cell transplantation. Time point meaning: mouse harvest day 7 after allogeneic transplant. Mouse grafts combined 10^7 T-cell-depleted bone marrow cells with 10^6 splenic CD5+ T cells. The assay was immunoSEQ multiplex PCR, and TCRdb's table has in-frame clones only and misses some. The data show a few thousand clones, around half seen once. Material: gut tissue. These receptors were collected from a female BALB/c mouse given C57BL/6 T cells with graft-versus-host disease after an allogeneic hematopoietic cell transplant.

Of note for this clone: Mouse gene names and germline throughout. The read stops 1 residue short of the end of the CDR3; the missing end is completed from the germline J gene. V and J are TRBV29 and TRBJ2-5, with TRBD1 matching 7 bases. Germline V gene data show CDR1 as MSHET and CDR2 as SYDVDS. J lost 2 bases, V lost 5 bases, and 1 base had no gene match. CDR3 length: 13 amino acids. The covered CDR3 bases are TGTGCTAGCAGTCGGGACAGCCAAGACACCCAGTAC. Its translation is CASSRDSQDTQY. The entire CDR3 is CASSRDSQDTQYF.

Regarding this clone: The listed genes are named as in mouse. The read is 1 residue too short to cover the CDR3 end, so that end is filled in from the germline J gene. The J gene is TRBJ2-1, the V gene TRBV26; 10 nucleotides align to TRBD1. Trimming removed 4 bases from V and 7 bases from J; junction bases left unmatched: 4. This CDR3 has 14 residues. Germline V gives CDR1 KGHPV, CDR2 FQNQEV (reference sequence). The CDR3 protein is CASSHDRGQAEQFF. Partial CDR3 DNA: TGTGCCAGCAGTCATGACAGGGGGCAGGCTGAGCAGTTC.

Note on this clone: The genes and germline here are from mouse. The read finishes 1 residue shy of the CDR3 end, and the germline J gene is used to complete it. This sequence joins TRBV3 and TRBJ1-1; a possible D gene is TRBD1 (6 bases). The V gene's germline CDR1 is SNHLY and CDR2 FYNGKV (reference sequence). The CDR3 runs 13 residues. The V end was cut by 6 bases, the J end by 0 bases, with 8 bases between. The sequenced part of the CDR3 DNA is TGTGCCAGCAGGGACAGTGCAAACACAGAAGTCTTC. Residues: CASRDSANTEVF. The CDR3 as a whole reads CASRDSANTEVFF.

As concerns this clone: Gene names refer to mouse genes. The CDR3 end falls 1 residue outside the read, so it is completed with the germline J gene. The rearrangement joins TRBV26 to TRBJ2-5, with a weak D call TRBD2 (5 bases). The germline V gene encodes CDR1 KGHPV and CDR2 FQNQEV (reference sequence). CDR3 length: 11 residues. Trimming pared 5 bases from V and 6 bases from J, leaving 6 bases between. The part of the CDR3 DNA that was read is TGTGCCAGCAGTTACTGGGACACCCAGTAC. Protein product: CASSYWDTQY. The full CDR3 protein is CASSYWDTQYF. Full variable domain (remainder filled in from reference TRBV26 and TRBJ2-5): NSKVIQTPRYLVKGQGQKAKMRCIPEKGHPVVFWYQQNKNNEFKFLINFQNQEVLQQIDMTEKRFSAECPSNSPCSLEIQSSEAGDSALYLCASSYWDTQYFGPGTRLLVL.

Note on this clone: Genes and germline come from the mouse. The read stops 1 residue short of the end of the CDR3; the missing end is completed from the germline J gene. The chain has TRBV16 and TRBJ1-4; a possible D gene is TRBD1 (6 bases). This CDR3 region has 15 residues. Germline V lookup: CDR1 SGHSA, CDR2 FRNQAP. The V end was cut by 5 bases, the J end by 0 bases, with 10 bases between. CDR3 DNA (partial): TGTGCAAGCAGCCCCGGGACACTTTCCAACGAAAGATTATTT. It encodes CASSPGTLSNERLF. The CDR3 reads in full as CASSPGTLSNERLFF.

This clone was counted a few times. The genes and germline here are from mouse. Other DNA sequences in this sample translate to the same CDR3. Incomplete CDR3 DNA: TGCTCCAGCAGTAGGGACAGCTCCTATGAACAGTAC. The encoded protein is CSSSRDSSYEQY. The full-length CDR3 reads as CSSSRDSSYEQYF. The genes are TRBV23 and TRBJ2-7; TRBD1 is the table's D call and was not checked against the DNA. The CDR3 end falls 1 residue outside the read, so it is completed with the germline J gene. The germline V gene has CDR1 KGHTA and CDR2 FQNQQP. The CDR3 extends over 13 amino acids.

Details on this clone: Here the gene names and germline are mouse. The read stops 1 residue short of the end of the CDR3; the missing end is completed from the germline J gene. The rearrangement uses TRBV26 and TRBJ2-2, with 9 bases aligning to TRBD2. The V and J ends lost 4 bases and 0 bases, in that order; junction bases with no gene match: 0. The length of the CDR3 is 15 residues. Looked up from germline, CDR1 is KGHPV and CDR2 is FQNQEV (reference sequence). CDR3 DNA, as far as it was read: TGTGCCAGCAGTCGACTGGGGGCAAACACCGGGCAGCTCTAC. Translating gives CASSRLGANTGQLY. The whole CDR3 sequence reads CASSRLGANTGQLYF.

This clone was counted a few times. Mouse germline and gene names are used. The read gets to within 1 residue of the CDR3 end, and the germline J gene fills in the rest. This sequence joins TRBV26 and TRBJ2-4; 12 bases fit TRBD1. The CDR3 length is 15 residues. V was clipped by 5 bases and J by 1 base; unmatched bases: 1. Germline assignment: CDR1 KGHPV and CDR2 FQNQEV (reference sequence). The CDR3 loop is CASSRDRGRQNTLYF. The CDR3 DNA, read in part, is TGTGCCAGCAGTAGGGACAGGGGGCGTCAAAACACCTTGTAC.

This clone is labeled as medium-sized (0.01 to 0.1%). Gene names follow the mouse nomenclature. Sequencing ends 1 residue short of the CDR3 end; the germline J gene provides the rest. The chain links TRBV12-1 to TRBJ1-2; no clear D gene. This CDR3 spans 12 amino acids. V shed 1 base and J shed 2 bases, with 4 bases lying between them. From germline, CDR1 is SGHSN and CDR2 HYEKVE. The CDR3 here is CASSLGNSDYTF. The CDR3 DNA, read in part, is TGTGCCAGCTCTCTGGGGAACTCCGACTACACC.

This clone is large (0.1 to 1%) within its sample. The gene names here belong to mouse. The CDR3 end falls 1 residue outside the read, so it is completed with the germline J gene. V is TRBV13-1 and J is TRBJ2-7; 8 bases are shared with TRBD2. This CDR3 comprises 11 residues. CDR1 NSHNY and CDR2 SYGAGN come from the germline V gene. V was clipped by 7 bases and J by 7 bases; unmatched bases: 4. The sequenced CDR3 bases are TGTGCCAGCCGGGGGGGCGGGGAACAGTAC. Residues: CASRGGGEQY. The full CDR3 protein is CASRGGGEQYF.

Comment on this clone: Gene names are the mouse ones. The read falls 1 residue short of the CDR3 end, and the missing part is taken from the germline J gene. The chain links TRBV12-1 to TRBJ2-2; weak D call: TRBD2 (6 bases). Trimming stripped 4 bases from V and 2 bases from J, with 10 bases between. The CDR3 contains 14 residues. Germline V gene data show CDR1 as SGHSN and CDR2 as HYEKVE. Incomplete CDR3 DNA: TGTGCCAGCTCCCGTACTGGGAACACCGGGCAGCTCTAC. It encodes CASSRTGNTGQLY. The full-length CDR3 reads as CASSRTGNTGQLYF.

Only a few counts were recorded for this clone. Here the gene names and germline are mouse. The observed sequence ends 1 residue before the CDR3 terminus, with the missing tail filled in from the germline J gene. The J gene is TRBJ2-7, the V gene TRBV26, with 8 bases that match TRBD2. CDR1 is KGHPV, CDR2 FQNQEV, per germline (reference sequence). V was clipped by 4 bases and J by 3 bases; unmatched bases: 2. CDR3 length: 13 amino acids. Partial CDR3 DNA: TGTGCCAGCAGTCCGGGACTGGTCTATGAACAGTAC. This sequence encodes CASSPGLVYEQY. In full, the CDR3 reads CASSPGLVYEQYF.

This clone has just a few counts. Genes here carry mouse names. The observed sequence ends 1 residue before the CDR3 terminus, with the missing tail filled in from the germline J gene. The rearrangement joins TRBV26 to TRBJ1-3; no clear D gene. CDR3 length equals 14 residues. CDR1 KGHPV and CDR2 FQNQEV come from the germline V gene (reference sequence). Trimming left V 6 bases short and J 0 bases short, with 9 bases between. The CDR3 DNA, read in part, is TGTGCCAGCAGCAGACACTATTCTGGAAATACGCTCTAT. It encodes CASSRHYSGNTLY. The full-length CDR3 reads as CASSRHYSGNTLYF. Using reference TRBV26 and TRBJ1-3 for the parts outside the CDR3, the full variable domain is NSKVIQTPRYLVKGQGQKAKMRCIPEKGHPVVFWYQQNKNNEFKFLINFQNQEVLQQIDMTEKRFSAECPSNSPCSLEIQSSEAGDSALYLCASSRHYSGNTLYFGEGSRLIVV.

Of note for this clone: Gene and germline names: mouse. Partial CDR3 DNA: TGTGCCTGGAGTCTCTGGGGGGGCGCGAGTCAAAACACCTTGTAC. It codes for CAWSLWGGASQNTLY. The CDR3 in full is CAWSLWGGASQNTLYF. The chain recombines TRBV31 with TRBJ2-4; 10 bases match TRBD2. With the read ending 1 residue before the CDR3 end, the germline J gene is used to fill in that end. The germline V gene has CDR1 GKSSPN and CDR2 SITVG. CDR3 length: 16 amino acids. The junction had 3 bases not matched to a gene; V was cut back by 0 bases and J by 0 bases.

Of note for this clone: The genes and germline here are from mouse. The CDR3 end falls 1 residue outside the read, so it is completed with the germline J gene. The V and J genes are TRBV26 and TRBJ2-3; 10 bases fit TRBD2. V dropped 9 bases and J dropped 2; count of bases not matched to a gene: 5. This CDR3 contains 14 residues. Germline CDR1 is KGHPV and CDR2 is FQNQEV (reference sequence). The CDR3: CASPGLGYAETLYF. The DNA read from the CDR3 is TGTGCCAGTCCGGGACTGGGGTATGCAGAAACGCTGTAT.

A single count supports this clone. Mouse gene names apply. The CDR3 is cut off 1 residue early in the read; its end comes from the germline J gene. The chain employs TRBV16 and TRBJ1-1; D gene uncertain. CDR1 SGHSA and CDR2 FRNQAP come from the germline V gene. CDR3 length: 14 amino acids. V lost 3 bases and J 0 bases, leaving 8 bases between the germline ends. The CDR3 DNA, read in part, is TGTGCAAGCAGCTTTCATAAAGCAAACACAGAAGTCTTC. This gives the protein CASSFHKANTEVF. The full CDR3 protein is CASSFHKANTEVFF. The full variable domain, its missing parts supplied by reference TRBV16 and TRBJ1-1, is NAGVIQTPRHKVTGKGQEATLWCEPISGHSAVFWYRQTIVQGLEFLTYFRNQAPIDDSGMPKERFSAQMPNQSHSTLKIQSTQPQDSAVYLCASSFHKANTEVFFGKGTRLTVV.

As for this clone: Gene names and germline refer to mouse. The observed sequence ends 1 residue before the CDR3 terminus, with the missing tail filled in from the germline J gene. The V call is TRBV26, the J call TRBJ1-3; D remains ambiguous. Germline values: CDR1 KGHPV, CDR2 FQNQEV (reference sequence). Trimming shortened V by 2 bases and J by 0 bases, and 5 bases separated the two germline ends. This CDR3 has 14 amino acids. The part of the CDR3 DNA that was read is TGTGCCAGCAGTCTGACGGGTTCTGGAAATACGCTCTAT. Its translation is CASSLTGSGNTLY. The whole CDR3 protein is CASSLTGSGNTLYF.

A word on this clone: Genes and germline are mouse. The CDR3 end lies 1 residue beyond the end of the read and is filled in from the germline J gene. The rearrangement links TRBV26 to TRBJ2-4; 10 nucleotides match TRBD2. V lost 4 bases, J lost 3 bases, and 1 base stayed unmatched. The CDR3 consists of 14 residues. Per germline, CDR1 KGHPV and CDR2 FQNQEV (reference sequence). The CDR3 spells CASSPLGGQNTLYF. The CDR3 bases that were read are TGTGCCAGCAGTCCACTGGGGGGGCAAAACACCTTGTAC.